These 10 T cell receptor beta chains originate from one sample sequenced in a study of cytotoxic CD8 clonotypes in ibrutinib-treated CLL. Assay used: immunoSEQ multiplex PCR; TCRdb lists only in-frame clones, some missing. The sample comprises 110,000 to 150,000 clones, approximately 80% of which are singletons, and 9.5% to 15% rests with the top ten. The starting material was PBMCs, obtained after 12 months of ibrutinib treatment. These receptors were obtained from a human donor with chronic lymphocytic leukemia.

J is TRBJ1-2 and V is TRBV9; TRBD1 agrees at 7 bases. This CDR3 has 15 amino acids. CDR1 is SGDLS and CDR2 is YYNGEE in the germline V gene. The trim removed 0 bases at V and 1 base at J, leaving 3 bases unmatched. DNA for the CDR3: TGTGCCAGCAGCGTAGGCGGGGACAGTAACTATGGCTACACCTTC. This gives the protein CASSVGGDSNYGYTF.

This chain connects TRBV28 to TRBJ2-1, with 10 bases lining up with TRBD2. CDR3 length: 15 amino acids. After removal of 3 bases from V and 5 bases from J, the junction contained 4 bases not matched to a gene. Germline V CDR1 and CDR2: MDHEN, SYDVKM. CDR3 bases: TGTGCCAGCAGTTTCGGGACTAGCGAGAACAATGAGCAGTTCTTC. Translating it yields CASSFGTSENNEQFF.

V usage is TRBV10-3 and J usage is TRBJ1-1; D ambiguous. V was trimmed by 0 bases and J by 1 base, leaving 3 bases between them. The CDR3 runs 13 residues. Germline lookup yields CDR1 ENHRY and CDR2 SYGVKD. The CDR3: CAISESWNTEAFF. The CDR3 bases are TGTGCCATCAGTGAGTCTTGGAACACTGAAGCTTTCTTT.

V and J are TRBV5-6 and TRBJ2-3; D gene ambiguous. This CDR3 has 14 amino acids. V dropped 0 bases and J dropped 4 bases, with 9 bases sitting between them. The V gene's germline CDR1 is SGHDT and CDR2 YYEEEE. The CDR3 DNA sequence: TGTGCCAGCAGCTTGGCCGGCCCCGCAGATACGCAGTATTTT. This encodes CASSLAGPADTQYF.

The rearrangement links TRBV5-1 to TRBJ2-1; 16 nucleotides agree with TRBD2. Germline V gene sequence: CDR1 SGHRS, CDR2 YFSETQ. The CDR3 is made up of 20 amino acids. The trim removed 4 bases at V and 1 base at J, leaving 11 bases unmatched. CDR3 nucleotide sequence: TGCGCCAGCAGCCCCCAGGGACTAGCGGGAGGGCGATTTTCCTACAATGAGCAGTTCTTC. Amino acid sequence: CASSPQGLAGGRFSYNEQFF.

This chain links TRBV29-1 with TRBJ2-5; a possible D gene is TRBD1 (6 bases). The CDR3 has 13 amino acids. Germline CDR1 SQVTM, CDR2 ANQGSEA. V lost 5 bases and J lost 2, with 12 bases in between. CDR3 in DNA: TGCAGCGTTAGCCAGGGGTCACAAGAGACCCAGTACTTC. Encoded protein: CSVSQGSQETQYF.

The CDR3 sequence: CASSEPRRDTQYF. CDR3 sequence (DNA): TGCGCCAGCAGTGAGCCGCGAAGAGATACGCAGTATTTT. The chain combines TRBV10-2 with TRBJ2-3; D call uncertain. This CDR3 region has 13 residues. CDR1 and CDR2 (germline): WSHSY, SAAADI. The ends were cut back, 2 bases at V and 5 bases at J, with 8 bases in the middle.

The V gene is TRBV28, the J gene TRBJ2-7; TRBD1 aligns across 7 bases. CDR1 is MDHEN and CDR2 is SYDVKM in the germline V gene. The CDR3 is made up of 14 amino acids. After removal of 6 bases from V and 3 bases from J, the junction contained 8 bases not matched to a gene. The CDR3 DNA sequence: TGTGCCAGCAGCGCCGGGACAGAGATCTACGAGCAGTACTTC. This sequence encodes CASSAGTEIYEQYF.

This rearrangement joins TRBV2 to TRBJ2-7; D might be TRBD1 or TRBD2, each matching 5 bases. The CDR3 has 12 residues. Germline V gene data show CDR1 as SNHLY and CDR2 as FYNNEI. V lost 6 bases and J 7 bases, leaving 13 bases between the germline ends. The CDR3 here is CASRGDVREQYF. The CDR3 DNA is TGTGCCAGCAGGGGGGATGTTCGAGAGCAGTACTTC.

The chain uses TRBV18 and TRBJ2-7; 10 bases align to TRBD1. Germline values: CDR1 KGHSH, CDR2 LQKENI. Losses at the gene ends were 5 bases for V and 6 bases for J; bases not matched to a gene: 10. The CDR3 totals 15 residues. The CDR3 bases are TGTGCCAGCTCATCTCCGGGACAGGGGCTTTCCGAGCAGTACTTC. It codes for CASSSPGQGLSEQYF.